This TCR beta chain was observed in a study of B cell selection in AIRE deficiency (dated by TCRdb to the late 2010s). Study-wide context: Researchers compared TCRbeta repertoires of sorted blood CD4+ conventional T cells and regulatory T cells in AIRE-deficient patients with those in healthy controls. The TCR-sequenced cohort comprised about five AIRE-deficient APECED patients and about five healthy control donors. General conclusions and limits of the study: In AIRE-deficient patients, Tconv and Treg cells had TCRBV gene usage, CDR3 length and TCR diversity comparable to those in healthy donors. Among some 3,900 shared Treg TCRbeta sequences, over 25% were shared exclusively by healthy donors and around 8.7% exclusively by patients, which suggests that Treg selection is less efficient in the absence of AIRE. Only TCRbeta chains were sequenced; approximately 35% of shared healthy-donor Treg sequences also occurred in healthy Tconv, possibly because of differing TCRalpha chains. About a third of the Treg TCRbeta sequences shared among healthy donors were found in patient Tconv cells, which suggests that Treg-biased clones were diverted into the Tconv compartment. Shorter CDR3s were found in shared Treg sequences, reflecting a bias toward rearrangements containing few non-templated nucleotide insertions.

Details on this clone: Its antigen is currently not known. It has no much larger one-base neighbor in the sample; base qualities were not kept.

For sorting, conventional CD4 T cells were defined as CD4+CD127+ cells. Control samples were obtained from healthy donors who were not related to the patients. Tconv and Treg cells for TCRbeta sequencing were sorted on a FACSAria flow cytometer. Sorted cells were collected in 5-ml round-bottom polystyrene tubes, and dry cell pellets were stored frozen at -80 degrees C prior to sequencing. The immunoSEQ platform was used to sequence the TCRbeta chains. The study's own analysis went as follows. Roughly 9.9x10^4 distinct in-frame TCRbeta sequences from patients and fewer than 1.5x10^5 from healthy donors were obtained from pooled conventional T cell repertoires. Treg TCRbeta sequences shared by two or more individuals were defined as public, and these public Treg TCRbeta sequences were subsequently searched for in Tconv repertoires. Differences between groups were assessed using Mann-Whitney U tests with Bonferroni-Dunn correction in GraphPad Prism 7.03. TCRdb re-hosts the immuneACCESS table, in-frame sequences only. Its copies lack some clones; in the studies checked, an unresolved V gene accounts for under half of them, and the cause for the rest is not known. The V and J calls and clone size come from that table; D and trimming were worked out from the DNA. In all, the sample holds roughly 25,000 clones, and roughly 95% of those were seen once. The ten largest clonotypes hold around 0.22% of the sample.

CDR1 and CDR2 (MDHEN, SYDVKM) derive from the germline V gene. The CDR3 contains 15 residues, cysteine and phenylalanine counted. Only the CDR3 portion is preserved as DNA: 45 bases, with reading frame beginning at the first base. The germline V and J ends show losses of 0 bases and 2 bases respectively, and no gene match explains 3 bases of the junction. Recombination linked TRBV28 to TRBJ2-7, with TRBD1 identical over 8 junction bases. The specimen sequenced was CD4+CD127+ conventional T cells sorted from PBMCs. This sequence originates from a human donor in good health. This receptor has the CDR3 CASSLWGQAPYEQYF. The DNA sequence reads TGTGCCAGCAGTTTATGGGGACAGGCCCCCTACGAGCAGTACTTC.